The 6 T cell receptor beta chains given below trace back to one sample, sequenced in a study of blood T cells in healthy people across ages. A second PCR, run for about 6 to 12 cycles, used a sample-barcoded 5' primer plus a J-beta primer mix. Via MiXCR, TCRdb re-called the 5' RACE reads, giving one row per CDR3 protein. The sample holds about 1,500,000 distinct CDR3 sequences; over 25% are singletons and the top ten take roughly 8%. The sample was blood. These receptors all stem from a woman between 25 and 40 years old in good health.

The chain couples TRBV6-5 to TRBJ1-6; D perhaps matches TRBD1 (5 bases). This CDR3 is built from 16 residues. Trimming pared 0 bases from V and 7 bases from J, leaving 13 bases between. In germline, CDR1 is MNHEY, CDR2 SVGAGI. The CDR3 nucleotides read TGTGCCAGCAGTTACTCGGGGAAGAGGGGAAATTCACCCCTCCACTTT. Protein: CASSYSGKRGNSPLHF.

The genes are TRBV5-6 and TRBJ2-1, with D perhaps matching TRBD1 or TRBD2 (5 bases each). CDR1 and CDR2 (germline): SGHDT, YYEEEE. The CDR3 spans 16 residues. The V end was cut by 0 bases, the J end by 0 bases, with 10 bases between. CDR3 sequence reads: CASSLVPGSSYNEQFF. In DNA, the CDR3 is TGTGCCAGCAGCTTGGTGCCAGGGAGCTCCTACAATGAGCAGTTCTTC.

This clonotype has just a few counts. This chain uses TRBV5-1 with TRBJ2-7, with D tentatively TRBD1 (6 bases). CDR3 size: 13 residues. V lost 7 bases and J lost 2, with 13 bases in between. CDR1 and CDR2 from the germline V gene are SGHRS and YFSETQ. The chain's CDR3 is CASGGPGPYEQYF. The CDR3 DNA is TGCGCCAGCGGGGGCCCCGGACCCTACGAGCAGTACTTC.

The rearrangement joins TRBV18 to TRBJ1-1; the D is unclear. Trimming took off 2 bases at V and 5 bases at J, with 18 bases between the two ends. In germline, CDR1 is KGHSH, CDR2 LQKENI. The CDR3 has 16 residues. The CDR3 DNA reads as TGTGCCAGCTCACCAGACCAGGCCAACAGAAGGACTGAAGCTTTCTTT. Protein: CASSPDQANRRTEAFF.

A few counts support this clonotype. This could be a read error, since a much larger clone is one nucleotide away. The genes are TRBV12-3 or TRBV12-4 and TRBJ2-7; 11 nucleotides match TRBD1. V lost 6 bases, J lost 2 bases, and 3 bases stayed unmatched. CDR3 length: 14 amino acids. CDR3 region: CASRGTGGPYEQYF. The CDR3, as DNA: TGTGCCAGCAGGGGGACAGGGGGACCCTACGAGCAGTACTTC.

This chain connects TRBV3-1 to TRBJ2-1; TRBD1 aligns across 8 bases. V was pared by 3 bases and J by 8 bases, with 3 bases of the junction left unmatched. CDR3 length: 13 residues. Germline CDR1 is LGHDT and CDR2 is YNNKEL (reference sequence). CDR3 DNA: TGTGCCAGCAGCCAGGACAGGGCTGATGAGCAGTTCTTC. Protein product: CASSQDRADEQFF.